This T cell receptor beta chain originates from a study of blood T cell repertoires in COVID-19. Background on the study: T cells, B-cell-depleted T cells, or PBMCs provided the cDNA or gDNA that served as material.

The repertoire was sequenced with immunoSEQ multiplex PCR; TCRdb's copy has only in-frame clones and lacks some. The sample shows just under 150,000 clones, roughly 87% of them seen only once. The sample consisted of peripheral blood. The origin of this receptor is a human donor in a cohort sampled during active COVID-19.

The CDR3 DNA follows: TGTGCCAGCAGCCCGGGACAGGGGCTCGCCACCGGGGAGCTGTTTTTT. This translates into CASSPGQGLATGELFF. The chain employs TRBV7-9 and TRBJ2-2; 10 bases are shared with TRBD1. This CDR3 comprises 16 residues. Looked up from germline, CDR1 is SEHNR and CDR2 is FQNEAQ (reference sequence). The junction had 7 bases not matched to a gene; V was cut back by 5 bases and J by 4 bases.